This T cell receptor (beta chain) derives from a study of blood T cell repertoires in COVID-19. The CDR3 runs to 16 residues. Germline trimming cut 6 bases from V and 1 base from J; bases unmatched to any gene: 7. Germline V gives CDR1 SNHLY, CDR2 FYNNEI. Seattle's cohort entered during active infection and was followed longitudinally. Assay used: immunoSEQ multiplex PCR; TCRdb lists only in-frame clones, some missing. The data hold around 400,000 clones, with 87% observed a single time. Sequencing was performed on peripheral blood. This chain uses TRBV2 with TRBJ2-5, with TRBD2 identical over 11 bases. This receptor was obtained from a woman in her sixties or seventies with COVID-19, enrolled during active disease. For the CDR3, the DNA is TGTGCCAGCAGGGATTTTAGCGGGGGGGCCCAAGAGACCCAGTACTTC. It encodes CASRDFSGGAQETQYF. Using reference TRBV2 and TRBJ2-5 for the parts outside the CDR3, the full variable domain is EPEVTQTPSHQVTQMGQEVILRCVPISNHLYFYWYRQILGQKVEFLVSFYNNEISEKSEIFDDQFSVERPDGSNFTLKIRSTKLEDSAMYFCASRDFSGGAQETQYFGPGTRLLVL.